A single T cell receptor (beta chain) is shown here with its context. The sample holds a few counts of this clone. Its antigen is not yet known. Per-nucleotide qualities are absent, and no much larger clonotype sits a single base away. Samples from volunteer blood donors who had recovered from COVID-19 were contributed by a second Seattle source. Each collaborating institution followed its own protocols to collect whole blood in K2EDTA tubes. For TCRbeta analysis, collaborators shipped samples as frozen whole blood, isolated PBMCs, or DNA extracted from either of those sample types. The germline V gene (reference sequence) gives CDR1 as MNHNY and CDR2 as SVGAGI. Including the terminal cysteine and phenylalanine, the CDR3 comprises 14 residues. Solely the CDR3 DNA is kept, with 42 bases framed from the first base. From V the trimming removes 2 bases and from J it removes 10 bases, while the gene matches leave 8 bases of the junction unaccounted for.

This record belongs to a study of blood T cell repertoires in COVID-19 (TCRdb year 2020). Describing the broader study: Samples covering the acute and convalescent phases of COVID-19 were provided by collaborators in the United States, Italy and Spain. The repertoires were made available in a free public database intended to serve as a resource for research on the immune response to SARS-CoV-2. Nearly every sample came with metadata listing a de-identified subject ID, COVID-19 status, age in years and sex. The material from the prospective study consisted of cDNA or gDNA derived from T cells, B-cell-depleted T cells, or PBMCs. Where available, HLA class I and class II types were taken from metadata supplied by the sample provider and were not determined by assay-based typing. The dataset comprised deeply sampled blood TCRbeta repertoires from subjects exposed to, actively infected with, or recovered from COVID-19. The samples were drawn from the first 160 participants of the ongoing ImmuneRACE study and from 1,254 subjects provided by 6 global collaborators. What the study reported, not specific to this receptor: Clinical and demographic metadata were provided uncurated, with the amount varying by source and participant.

TCRbeta CDR3 regions were amplified from genomic DNA using the immunoSEQ Assay, a bias-controlled multiplex PCR. As for how the authors treated the data: The number of nucleated cells in each sample was estimated by amplification of reference gene primers within the assay. To quantify the absolute abundance of each unique TCRbeta CDR3 rearrangement, sequence reads were collapsed and filtered. For each sample, productive Simpson clonality was calculated as the square root of Simpson's diversity index over productive rearrangements. As stored in TCRdb, this immuneACCESS dataset retains in-frame rearrangements with V and J assigned. A fraction of the clones does not appear; measured against another copy, unresolved V genes explain less than half of the discrepancy, and the remainder lacks a known reason. V and J calls and clone size are copied from that table; D and trimming were computed from the DNA. The sample contains under 300,000 clones, approximately 82% of them found a single time. 1.4% of the sample lies in the top ten.

This TCR was recovered from a woman aged 40 to 49 who had recovered from COVID-19. The sequencing sample was made of peripheral blood. Recombination linked TRBV6-6 to TRBJ2-1, with 7 middle bases fitting TRBD1. The CDR3 in this case is CASSYMQTQGEQFF. The DNA sequence is TGTGCCAGCAGTTACATGCAGACACAGGGGGAGCAGTTCTTC.